This TCR beta chain was sequenced in a study of cytomegalovirus exposure and HLA in healthy donors. The study's findings and limits: A later examination showed that TCR association rates differed by HLA locus, with DRB1 most and HLA-C fewest. The availability of immune exposure information extended only to CMV serostatus.

In nominal health when sampled, donors likely had unrecorded immune exposures nonetheless. About this clone itself: Antigen: not known.

With 5 bases clipped from V and 1 base from J, the junction kept 7 bases outside the gene matches. CDR1 and CDR2 (germline): MNHEY, SMNVEV (reference sequence). CDR3 length equals 16 residues. Amplification used 60 Vbeta primers and 13 Jbeta primers. Sequencing was performed with immunoSEQ multiplex PCR; in TCRdb, only in-frame clones are kept and a portion is missing. The sample shows roughly 98,000 clones, around 77% of them seen only once. The source of this sequence is a female donor in good health and CMV-seronegative. Sequenced: PBMCs. V and J are TRBV27 and TRBJ2-1; 8 bases align to TRBD2. The CDR3 is CASSDVPGGSYNEQFF. The DNA for the CDR3 is TGTGCCAGCAGTGACGTCCCGGGAGGGTCCTACAATGAGCAGTTCTTC.